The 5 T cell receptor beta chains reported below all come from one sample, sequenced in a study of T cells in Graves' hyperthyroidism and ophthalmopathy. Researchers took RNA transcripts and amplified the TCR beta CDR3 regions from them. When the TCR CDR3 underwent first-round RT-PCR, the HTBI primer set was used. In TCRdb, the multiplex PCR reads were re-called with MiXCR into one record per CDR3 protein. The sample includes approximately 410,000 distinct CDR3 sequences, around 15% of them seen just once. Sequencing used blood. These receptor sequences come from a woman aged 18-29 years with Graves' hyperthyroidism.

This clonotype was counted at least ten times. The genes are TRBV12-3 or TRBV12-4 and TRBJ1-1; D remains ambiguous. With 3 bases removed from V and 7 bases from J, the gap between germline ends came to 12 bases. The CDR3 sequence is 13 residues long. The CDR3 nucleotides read TGTGCCAGCAGTTTCGGCAGCCTCCTTGAAGCTTTCTTT. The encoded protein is CASSFGSLLEAFF.

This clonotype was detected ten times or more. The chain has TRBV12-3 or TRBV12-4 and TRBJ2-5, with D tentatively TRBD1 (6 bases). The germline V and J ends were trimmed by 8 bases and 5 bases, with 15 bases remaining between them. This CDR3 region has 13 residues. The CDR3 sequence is CASGRGHQETQYF. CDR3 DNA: TGTGCCAGCGGCAGGGGTCATCAGGAGACCCAGTACTTC.

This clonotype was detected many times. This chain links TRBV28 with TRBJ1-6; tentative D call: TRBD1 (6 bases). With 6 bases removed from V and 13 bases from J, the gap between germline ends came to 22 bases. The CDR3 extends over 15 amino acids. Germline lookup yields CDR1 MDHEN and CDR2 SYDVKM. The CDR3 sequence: CASRLLRTAYGPLHF. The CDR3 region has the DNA TGTGCCAGCAGACTCCTCAGGACAGCTTACGGTCCCCTCCACTTT.

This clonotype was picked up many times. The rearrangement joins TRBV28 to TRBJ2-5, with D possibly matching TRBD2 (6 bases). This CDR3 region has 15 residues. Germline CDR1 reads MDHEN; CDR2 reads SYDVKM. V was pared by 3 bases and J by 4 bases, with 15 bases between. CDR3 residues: CASSFGTGVGETQYF. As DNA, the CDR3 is TGTGCCAGCAGTTTTGGTACGGGGGTGGGAGAGACCCAGTACTTC. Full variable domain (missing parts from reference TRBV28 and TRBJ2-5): DVKVTQSSRYLVKRTGEKVFLECVQDMDHENMFWYRQDPGLGLRLIYFSYDVKMKEKGDIPEGYSVSREKKERFSLILESASTNQTSMYLCASSFGTGVGETQYFGPGTRLLVL.

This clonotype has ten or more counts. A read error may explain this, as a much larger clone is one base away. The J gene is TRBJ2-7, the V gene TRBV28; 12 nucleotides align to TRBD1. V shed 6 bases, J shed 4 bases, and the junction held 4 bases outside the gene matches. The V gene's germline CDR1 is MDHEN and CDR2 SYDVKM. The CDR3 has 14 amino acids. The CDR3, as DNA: TGTGCCAGCAGACCGGGACAGGGGGCTTACGAGCAGTACTTC. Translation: CASRPGQGAYEQYF.